A single sample is the source of the 15 T cell receptor beta chains below, sequenced in a study of beta chain features in type 1 diabetes. Expressed TCRB transcripts got sequenced, as all isolated RNA was reverse transcribed. Sequencing was performed with immunoSEQ multiplex PCR; in TCRdb, only in-frame clones are kept and a portion is missing. The sample contains roughly 400,000 clones, approximately 16% of which appear only once. The specimen was naive CD4+ T cells from blood. Every receptor here comes from a woman between 18 and 29 years old in good health.

This clone was picked up a small number of times. This chain links TRBV27 with TRBJ2-2, with TRBD1 matching over 7 bases. V dropped 6 bases and J dropped 1; count of bases not matched to a gene: 8. Germline V gives CDR1 MNHEY, CDR2 SMNVEV (reference sequence). CDR3 length equals 16 residues. CDR3 protein: CASRQDRVVNTGELFF. In DNA form, the CDR3 reads TGTGCCAGCAGGCAAGACAGGGTGGTGAACACCGGGGAGCTGTTTTTT.

There are a few counts of this clone. J is TRBJ2-7 and V is TRBV23-1; maybe TRBD1 (5 bases). TRBV23-1 is labeled an ORF, and its function is uncertain. The V end was cut by 7 bases, the J end by 7 bases, with 26 bases between. The CDR3 spans 16 residues. CDR3 loop: CASNLHPRTTLWEQYF. The CDR3 DNA reads as TGCGCCAGCAATCTCCACCCAAGGACAACCCTATGGGAGCAGTACTTC.

This chain links TRBV6-5 with TRBJ1-5; 7 bases map to TRBD1. Trimming took 6 bases from V and 2 from J; bases not matched to a gene: 7. The CDR3 totals 15 residues. Germline loops: CDR1 MNHEY, CDR2 SVGAGI. In DNA, the CDR3 is TGTGCCAGCAGCCACAACAGGGGCGGCAATCAGCCCCAGCATTTT. It translates to CASSHNRGGNQPQHF.

The chain is built from TRBV30 and TRBJ1-2; TRBD1 agrees at 7 bases. Unmatched junction bases numbered 11, after V lost 5 bases and J lost 2 bases. There are 15 residues in the CDR3. Germline values: CDR1 GTSNPN, CDR2 SVGIG (reference sequence). CDR3 region: CAWERARGQNYGYTF. Here the CDR3 DNA reads TGTGCCTGGGAGAGAGCCCGGGGACAGAACTATGGCTACACCTTC.

This clone showed up just a few times. J is TRBJ2-5 and V is TRBV28; the D is unclear. The CDR3 is 14 amino acids. Trimming cost V 4 bases and J 1 base, with 10 bases left between them. The V gene's germline CDR1 is MDHEN and CDR2 SYDVKM. The CDR3 reads CASSSNSVQETQYF. CDR3 nucleotide sequence: TGTGCCAGCAGTTCCAATTCAGTCCAAGAGACCCAGTACTTC.

The rearrangement joins TRBV7-8 to TRBJ2-1; tentative D call: TRBD2 (5 bases). The CDR3 extends over 12 amino acids. From germline, CDR1 is SGHVS and CDR2 FQNEAQ. Trimming took 2 bases from V and 11 from J, leaving 10 bases between them. CDR3 bases: TGTGCCAGCAGCTTATTAGGAGGTCAGCAGTTCTTC. Encoded protein: CASSLLGGQQFF.

This clone appeared a few times. The chain employs TRBV4-2 and TRBJ2-1, with 11 nucleotides matching TRBD2. The V gene's germline CDR1 is LGHNA and CDR2 YNFKEQ. The CDR3 covers 14 residues. The V gene end was trimmed by 4 bases and the J gene end by 12 bases; junction bases not matched to a gene: 8. This chain's CDR3 is CASSRAIAGGVQFF. The CDR3 nucleotides read TGTGCCAGCAGCCGGGCCATAGCGGGAGGGGTGCAGTTCTTC.

The genes are TRBV4-2 and TRBJ1-1, with D possibly being TRBD1 (6 bases). Between the trimmed V and J ends, which lost 1 base and 5 bases, there was a span of 11 bases. Germline CDR1 LGHNA, CDR2 YNFKEQ. The CDR3 sequence is 14 residues long. CDR3 in amino acids: CASSQGLQGTEAFF. CDR3 nucleotide sequence: TGTGCCAGCAGCCAAGGCCTCCAGGGGACTGAAGCTTTCTTT.

The CDR3, as DNA: TGTGCCAGCACCACCCGCGAGGGAAAGAACACCGGGGAGCTGTTTTTT. Residues: CASTTREGKNTGELFF. The chain has TRBV7-6 and TRBJ2-2, with D maybe TRBD2 (5 bases). CDR1 is SGHVS, CDR2 FNYEAQ, per germline. The CDR3 runs 16 residues. The V end was cut by 7 bases, the J end by 1 base, with 16 bases between. The entire variable domain, with the rest obtained from reference TRBV7-6 and TRBJ2-2, is as follows: GAGVSQSPRYKVTKRGQDVALRCDPISGHVSLYWYRQALGQGPEFLTYFNYEAQQDKSGLPNDRFSAERPEGSISTLTIQRTEQRDSAMYRCASTTREGKNTGELFFGEGSRLTVL.

This clone was seen more than once but under ten times. The rearrangement uses TRBV6-6 and TRBJ2-1, with 7 nucleotides matching TRBD1. The CDR3 is 14 amino acids. Germline values: CDR1 MNHNY, CDR2 SVGAGI (reference sequence). Trimming cost V 7 bases and J 5 bases; bases outside gene matches: 8. The CDR3 is CASNVGTDHNEQFF. The CDR3 DNA is TGTGCCAGCAACGTAGGGACAGACCACAATGAGCAGTTCTTC.

V usage is TRBV29-1 and J usage is TRBJ2-3, with D perhaps TRBD2 (5 bases). The germline CDR1 and CDR2 sequences are SQVTM and ANQGSEA. Between the trimmed V and J ends, which lost 7 bases and 3 bases, there was a span of 17 bases. The CDR3 spans 14 residues. CDR3 sequence: CSAYGGGSTDTQYF. The DNA of the CDR3 is TGCAGCGCCTACGGCGGCGGGTCGACAGATACGCAGTATTTT.

The chain carries TRBV5-4 and TRBJ2-3; D is uncertain. Trimming removed 0 bases from V and 0 bases from J, with 5 bases in between. The CDR3 runs to 14 residues. Germline loops: CDR1 SGHNT, CDR2 YYREEE (reference sequence). The CDR3 DNA is TGTGCCAGCAGCTTGGGAGCTAGCACAGATACGCAGTATTTT. Translation gives CASSLGASTDTQYF.

CDR3 nucleotide sequence: TGTGCCAGCAGCCGAAAGACTAGCGGGACCCACTACGAGCAGTACTTC. Translated: CASSRKTSGTHYEQYF. The V and J genes are TRBV4-2 and TRBJ2-7, with 11 bases fitting TRBD2. Germline CDR1 LGHNA, CDR2 YNFKEQ. The CDR3 covers 16 residues. V lost 4 bases, J lost 3 bases, and 8 bases stayed unmatched.

This clone was recorded a few times. The genes are TRBV5-6 and TRBJ1-2, with D perhaps TRBD1 (6 bases). Germline CDR1 SGHDT, CDR2 YYEEEE. The CDR3 sequence is 12 residues long. Between the trimmed V and J ends, which lost 4 bases and 8 bases, there was a span of 12 bases. The CDR3 DNA reads TGTGCCAGCAGCGGACAGCCGGGGGGCTACACCTTC. It is translated as CASSGQPGGYTF.

In its sample, this clone was seen a few times. The same CDR3 is also encoded by other DNA sequences in this sample. This chain connects TRBV29-1 to TRBJ2-7, with 11 bases that match TRBD1. The germline V gene has CDR1 SQVTM and CDR2 ANQGSEA. The V segment lost 7 bases and the J segment 4 bases; nucleotides outside the gene matches: 3. The CDR3 consists of 12 residues. The CDR3 coding sequence is TGCAGCGCCAGGGACAGGGGGTACGAGCAGTACTTC. This translates into CSARDRGYEQYF.